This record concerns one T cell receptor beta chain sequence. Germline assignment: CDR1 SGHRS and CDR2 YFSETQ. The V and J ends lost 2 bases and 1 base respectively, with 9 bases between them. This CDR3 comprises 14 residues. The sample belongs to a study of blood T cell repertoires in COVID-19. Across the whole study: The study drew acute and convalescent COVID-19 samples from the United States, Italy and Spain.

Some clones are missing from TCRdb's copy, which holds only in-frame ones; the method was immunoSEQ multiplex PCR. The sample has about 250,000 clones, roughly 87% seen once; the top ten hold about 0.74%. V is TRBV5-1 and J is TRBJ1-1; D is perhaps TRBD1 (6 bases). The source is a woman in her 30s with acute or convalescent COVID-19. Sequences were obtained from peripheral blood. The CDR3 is CASSFQGSNTEAFF. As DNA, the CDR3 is TGCGCCAGCAGCTTTCAGGGGTCGAACACTGAAGCTTTCTTT.